The sequence of this TCR beta chain was determined in a study of blood T cell repertoires in COVID-19. Original handling: For nucleated cells, counts were estimated from reference gene primer amplification. Only in-frame clones appear in the TCRdb table, and some are missing; sequencing was by immunoSEQ multiplex PCR. V, J and clone size are those of that table, while D and trimming were read from the DNA. Of a few hundred thousand clones in the sample, roughly 80% are singletons; the top ten hold just under 20%. Germline loops: CDR1 MDHEN, CDR2 SYDVKM. V lost 8 bases to trimming and J lost 7 bases; unmatched junction nucleotides: 11. This CDR3 contains 14 residues.

J is TRBJ2-1 and V is TRBV28; 7 positions match TRBD1. The TCR originated in a man aged 30 to 39 with active or convalescent COVID-19. Input material: peripheral blood. CDR3 amino acids: CASLGQARWNEQFF. In DNA form, the CDR3 reads TGTGCCAGCCTCGGACAGGCCAGGTGGAATGAGCAGTTCTTC.